Presented here are 32 T cell receptor beta chains from one specimen sequenced in a study of CD8 T cells in ankylosing spondylitis. TCRdb re-analysed the 5' RACE reads in MiXCR, keeping a single row per CDR3 protein. Here the sample spans 350,000 to 450,000 distinct CDR3 sequences, 20% being singletons. Sequencing used blood, either unsorted or a sorted T cell fraction (not recorded which). These receptors were collected from a male donor with ankylosing spondylitis or in good health (not recorded which).

The CDR3 loop is CASSDTSGGAGNEQFF. The CDR3 nucleotides read TGTGCCAGCAGCGATACTAGCGGGGGGGCTGGCAATGAGCAGTTCTTC. The chain recombines TRBV7-3 with TRBJ2-1, with 13 bases fitting TRBD2. Germline CDR1 is SGHTA and CDR2 is FQGTGA. CDR3 size: 16 residues. V gave up 5 bases and J gave up 6 bases; unmatched junction bases: 7.

V usage is TRBV27 and J usage is TRBJ2-6; D is unresolved. The V gene lost 3 bases and the J gene lost 1 base, with 4 bases spanning the gap. CDR3 length: 14 amino acids. Germline V gives CDR1 MNHEY, CDR2 SMNVEV (reference sequence). The CDR3 is CASSLQSGANVLTF. The CDR3 DNA is TGTGCCAGCAGTTTGCAATCTGGGGCCAACGTCCTGACTTTC.

V and J are TRBV12-3 or TRBV12-4 and TRBJ1-5; D remains ambiguous. Trimming pared 6 bases from V and 1 base from J, leaving 4 bases between. This CDR3 comprises 12 residues. As DNA, the CDR3 is TGTGCCAGCAGCCAGAGCAATCAGCCCCAGCATTTT. Protein: CASSQSNQPQHF.

This clonotype has just a few counts. The V call is TRBV28, the J call TRBJ2-1; 9 bases are shared with TRBD2. V was clipped by 8 bases and J by 7 bases; unmatched bases: 12. CDR1 MDHEN and CDR2 SYDVKM come from the germline V gene. This CDR3 is built from 15 residues. The CDR3 DNA is TGTGCCAGCGCGCCCATAGCGGGGGTTCATAATGAGCAGTTCTTC. Amino acids: CASAPIAGVHNEQFF.

The chain uses TRBV7-8 and TRBJ2-7, with TRBD2 identical over 8 bases. The V and J ends lost 8 bases and 2 bases, in that order; junction bases with no gene match: 8. In germline, CDR1 is SGHVS, CDR2 FQNEAQ. CDR3 length equals 14 residues. The CDR3 bases are TGTGCCAGCCCGGCGGGGGGTACCCCCTACGAGCAGTACTTC. This sequence encodes CASPAGGTPYEQYF.

This clonotype was counted only a few times. The chain joins TRBV4-1 to TRBJ2-1; the D gene is possibly TRBD2 (5 bases). Trimming stripped 4 bases from V and 8 bases from J, with 12 bases between. From germline, CDR1 is MGHRA and CDR2 YSYEKL. The CDR3 sequence is 13 residues long. The CDR3 spells CASSPLTEDEQFF. As DNA, the CDR3 is TGCGCCAGCAGCCCCCTAACGGAGGATGAGCAGTTCTTC.

This rearrangement joins TRBV5-6 to TRBJ2-1, with D possibly TRBD2 on 7 matching bases. V was shortened by 1 base and J by 12 bases, with 14 bases between the two germline ends. The CDR3 runs 13 residues. The germline V gene has CDR1 SGHDT and CDR2 YYEEEE. CDR3 region: CASSLQAGEGQFF. The CDR3 DNA reads as TGTGCCAGCAGCTTGCAAGCAGGGGAGGGGCAGTTCTTC.

The rearrangement uses TRBV20-1 and TRBJ2-3; D may be TRBD2 (6 bases). In germline, CDR1 is DFQATT, CDR2 SNEGSKA (reference sequence). Deletions cut 2 bases from V and 4 bases from J, with 19 bases between. The CDR3 consists of 16 residues. CDR3 amino acids: CSARHRDSIRADTQYF. DNA of the CDR3: TGCAGTGCTAGACACCGGGACTCCATACGGGCAGATACGCAGTATTTT.

This clonotype has only a few counts. This rearrangement joins TRBV25-1 to TRBJ1-1; no definite D call. There are 13 residues in the CDR3. V shed 4 bases and J shed 3 bases, with 9 bases lying between them. CDR1 and CDR2 (germline): MGHDK, SYGVNS. CDR3 sequence reads: CASSAGFDTEAFF. DNA of the CDR3: TGTGCCAGCAGTGCCGGGTTCGACACTGAAGCTTTCTTT.

The V call is TRBV4-1, the J call TRBJ2-3; possible D gene TRBD1, 6 bases. This CDR3 contains 18 residues. V lost 3 bases to trimming and J lost 3 bases, with 22 bases between them. Germline V lookup: CDR1 MGHRA, CDR2 YSYEKL. The CDR3 coding sequence is TGCGCCAGCAGCCACCCCGGAGTAGCAGGGGAGAGGACAGATACGCAGTATTTT. Residues: CASSHPGVAGERTDTQYF.

This sequence joins TRBV12-3 or TRBV12-4 and TRBJ2-2, with a possible D match to TRBD2 (6 bases). The V end lost 7 bases, the J end lost 1 base, and 13 bases lay between the germline ends. This CDR3 spans 15 amino acids. CDR3 in DNA: TGTGCCAGCACCCCGAAGGGAGGGAACACCGGGGAGCTGTTTTTT. This translates into CASTPKGGNTGELFF.

This clonotype was detected a few times. The genes are TRBV12-3 or TRBV12-4 and TRBJ2-2, with 8 nucleotides matching TRBD1. The CDR3 covers 14 residues. The V gene end was trimmed by 7 bases and the J gene end by 4 bases; junction bases not matched to a gene: 5. The CDR3 DNA sequence: TGTGCCAGCAAGCCAGGGGGCCGCACCGGGGAGCTGTTTTTT. Translation: CASKPGGRTGELFF.

The chain uses TRBV15 and TRBJ2-7; 7 bases are shared with TRBD1. V dropped 0 bases and J dropped 7; count of bases not matched to a gene: 3. Germline V gene lookup returns CDR1 LNHNV and CDR2 YYDKDF (reference sequence). The CDR3 consists of 13 residues. CDR3 nucleotide sequence: TGTGCCACCAGCAGAGATAGGGGGCAGGAGCAGTACTTC. It codes for CATSRDRGQEQYF.

This clonotype was counted between two and nine times. V gene TRBV29-1 combines with J gene TRBJ2-7; 8 nucleotides line up with TRBD1. The ends lost 0 bases at V and 7 bases at J; junction bases unmatched: 11. Germline V CDR1 and CDR2: SQVTM, ANQGSEA. The CDR3 extends over 15 amino acids. CDR3 DNA sequence: TGCAGCGTTGAAGATCTAGGGCAGGGGGCCGGTGAGCAGTACTTC. Its protein product is CSVEDLGQGAGEQYF.

A few counts support this clonotype. The chain employs TRBV12-3 or TRBV12-4 and TRBJ2-5; a weak D match, TRBD2 (5 bases). The CDR3 runs 13 residues. Trimming cost V 7 bases and J 1 base, with 10 bases left between them. CDR3 DNA: TGTGCCAGCAAGTCCGGAGGCCAAGAGACCCAGTACTTC. Translating it yields CASKSGGQETQYF.

This clonotype was recorded at least ten times. The chain couples TRBV12-3 or TRBV12-4 to TRBJ2-1, with D hard to call. CDR3 length: 16 amino acids. V was shortened by 3 bases and J by 0 bases, with 12 bases between the two germline ends. The CDR3 is CASSFIVSSSYNEQFF. The DNA for the CDR3 is TGTGCCAGCAGTTTCATTGTCTCGAGCTCCTACAATGAGCAGTTCTTC.

The J gene is TRBJ2-3, the V gene TRBV21-1; the table's D call TRBD2 went unverified against the DNA. TRBV21-1 is tagged as a pseudogene. The CDR3 has 15 residues. CDR3 nucleotide sequence: TGTGCCAGCGCCATTCCCCCCCGGAGGACAGATACGCAGTATTTT. Translated, it gives CASAIPPRRTDTQYF.

The sample holds a few counts of this clonotype. This rearrangement joins TRBV29-1 to TRBJ2-3; no firm D call. CDR3 length equals 14 residues. Germline V gives CDR1 SQVTM, CDR2 ANQGSEA. The germline V and J ends were trimmed by 8 bases and 2 bases, with 17 bases remaining between them. CDR3 residues: CSTYAASVTDTQYF. CDR3 coding DNA: TGCAGCACATACGCGGCGTCGGTCACAGATACGCAGTATTTT.

The V call is TRBV7-8, the J call TRBJ2-7; D remains unclear. The V and J ends lost 2 bases and 1 base respectively, with 9 bases between them. CDR3 length: 14 amino acids. In germline, CDR1 is SGHVS, CDR2 FQNEAQ. The chain's CDR3 is CASSLLQRSYEQYF. The CDR3 coding sequence is TGTGCCAGCAGCTTATTACAGAGATCCTACGAGCAGTACTTC.

This clonotype has a handful of counts. V usage is TRBV6-2 or TRBV6-3 and J usage is TRBJ2-2; 7 nucleotides align to TRBD2. Germline CDR1 is MNHEY and CDR2 is SVGEGT. The CDR3 extends over 15 amino acids. With V trimmed by 7 bases and J by 2 bases, 7 bases remained unmatched. CDR3 sequence reads: CASISGTINTGELFF. The CDR3 DNA reads TGTGCCAGCATCTCCGGGACTATCAACACCGGGGAGCTGTTTTTT.

The chain is built from TRBV12-3 or TRBV12-4 and TRBJ2-7, with 7 nucleotides matching TRBD2. The CDR3 loop spans 15 amino acids. V shed 7 bases, J shed 5 bases, and the junction held 14 bases outside the gene matches. The CDR3 bases are TGTGCCAGCACCCCGTCGGGCGCCGGGAGGAACGAGCAGTACTTC. Translation gives CASTPSGAGRNEQYF.

This clonotype has at least ten counts. CDR3 bases: TGTGCCAGCAGTTTATGGACTAGCGGAGACCAAGAGACCCAGTACTTC. Protein product: CASSLWTSGDQETQYF. The V call is TRBV28, the J call TRBJ2-5; the match to TRBD2 covers 9 bases. Trimming cost V 0 bases and J 0 bases; bases outside gene matches: 2. Germline loops: CDR1 MDHEN, CDR2 SYDVKM. CDR3 length: 16 amino acids. The entire variable domain, with the rest obtained from reference TRBV28 and TRBJ2-5, is as follows: DVKVTQSSRYLVKRTGEKVFLECVQDMDHENMFWYRQDPGLGLRLIYFSYDVKMKEKGDIPEGYSVSREKKERFSLILESASTNQTSMYLCASSLWTSGDQETQYFGPGTRLLVL.

V usage is TRBV11-2 and J usage is TRBJ2-7; 7 bases align to TRBD1. The length of the CDR3 is 14 residues. Germline V CDR1 and CDR2: SGHAT, FQNNGV. The ends lost 5 bases at V and 2 bases at J; junction bases unmatched: 6. CDR3 loop: CASSQHRGTYEQYF. CDR3 in DNA: TGTGCCAGCAGCCAACACAGGGGAACCTACGAGCAGTACTTC.

The chain joins TRBV5-5 to TRBJ2-7; TRBD1 agrees at 9 bases. The CDR3 spans 14 residues. Germline V gene lookup returns CDR1 SGHKS and CDR2 YYEKEE (reference sequence). J lost 3 bases, V lost 6 bases, and 7 bases had no gene match. The CDR3 nucleotides are TGTGCCAGCAACTACGGGACAGGGTTCTACGAGCAGTACTTC. Translated, it gives CASNYGTGFYEQYF. Based on the CDR3 plus reference TRBV5-5 and TRBJ2-7, the full variable domain is DAGVTQSPTHLIKTRGQQVTLRCSPISGHKSVSWYQQVLGQGPQFIFQYYEKEERGRGNFPDRFSARQFPNYSSELNVNALLLGDSALYLCASNYGTGFYEQYFGPGTRLTVT.

This clonotype was observed a few times. This chain uses TRBV27 with TRBJ2-1; D is possibly TRBD1 (6 bases). The V and J ends lost 6 bases and 2 bases respectively, with 11 bases between them. This CDR3 region has 14 residues. From germline, CDR1 is MNHEY and CDR2 SMNVEV (reference sequence). Here the CDR3 reads CASSDRPAYNEQFF. The CDR3 DNA is TGTGCCAGCAGCGACAGGCCAGCCTACAATGAGCAGTTCTTC.

This chain connects TRBV10-3 to TRBJ2-1; D may correspond to TRBD1 or TRBD2 (5 bases each). From germline, CDR1 is ENHRY and CDR2 SYGVKD. There are 14 residues in the CDR3. With 0 bases removed from V and 8 bases from J, the gap between germline ends came to 11 bases. CDR3 coding DNA: TGTGCCATCAGTGAGTCGAGGGGTGCCCATGAGCAGTTCTTC. Its translation: CAISESRGAHEQFF.

The rearrangement joins TRBV12-3 or TRBV12-4 to TRBJ2-1; D gene ambiguous. This CDR3 has 16 amino acids. V was cut by 6 bases and J by 1 base, with 16 bases left in between. The CDR3 coding sequence is TGTGCCAGCAGCCCCGAACCTATCCGGTCCTACAATGAGCAGTTCTTC. It specifies CASSPEPIRSYNEQFF.

In this sample, this clonotype turned up a few times. This chain connects TRBV12-3 or TRBV12-4 to TRBJ2-7; 10 positions agree with TRBD1. The CDR3 covers 15 residues. Unmatched junction bases numbered 9, after V lost 4 bases and J lost 6 bases. CDR3 DNA sequence: TGTGCCAGCAGTTATACCGGGACAGGGGTTACCGAGCAGTACTTC. Amino acids: CASSYTGTGVTEQYF.

Concerning this clonotype: The junction differs from germline at one of its ends, possibly a read error. The J gene is TRBJ2-7, the V gene TRBV7-7, with D perhaps TRBD1 (6 bases). From germline, CDR1 is SSHAT and CDR2 FNYEAQ (reference sequence). This CDR3 comprises 15 residues. CDR3 sequence: CASSQGTGLVYEQYF. CDR3 DNA: TGTGCTAGCAGCCAAGGTACAGGGTTAGTATACGAGCAGTACTTC.

The rearrangement joins TRBV9 to TRBJ2-2; D may be TRBD1 or TRBD2 (6 bases each). Germline V CDR1 and CDR2: SGDLS, YYNGEE. The CDR3 is 16 amino acids. V lost 4 bases and J 6 bases, leaving 19 bases between the germline ends. Written as DNA, the CDR3 is TGTGCCAGCAGCCCACCTCAAAGGGGGGAAGCCGGGGAGCTGTTTTTT. Encoded protein: CASSPPQRGEAGELFF.

The chain joins TRBV20-1 to TRBJ1-5; 8 bases agree with TRBD1. Per the germline V gene, CDR1 is DFQATT and CDR2 is SNEGSKA (reference sequence). The CDR3 runs to 12 residues. Trimming removed 6 bases from V and 6 bases from J; junction bases left unmatched: 4. The CDR3, as DNA: TGCAGTGCATGGACAGGGCTTCAGCCCCAGCATTTT. It encodes CSAWTGLQPQHF.

This clonotype was picked up a small number of times. The gene calls are TRBV5-1 and TRBJ2-7; D is unclear. The CDR3 spans 14 residues. Germline V CDR1 and CDR2: SGHRS, YFSETQ. The V end lost 5 bases, the J end lost 6 bases, and 18 bases lay between the germline ends. The DNA for the CDR3 is TGCGCCAGCAGTCGAGCAGCCGAAAAGGTCGAGCAGTACTTC. It yields the protein CASSRAAEKVEQYF. Full variable domain (remainder filled in from reference TRBV5-1 and TRBJ2-7): KAGVTQTPRYLIKTRGQQVTLSCSPISGHRSVSWYQQTPGQGLQFLFEYFSETQRNKGNFPGRFSGRQFSNSRSEMNVSTLELGDSALYLCASSRAAEKVEQYFGPGTRLTVT.